One sample yielded the 30 T cell receptor beta chains listed below, sequenced in a study of cytomegalovirus exposure and HLA in healthy donors. Data came from immunoSEQ multiplex PCR; TCRdb stores just in-frame clones and leaves some out. The data show approximately 100,000 clones, with 87% seen just once and around 3.9% held by the top ten. The sequenced sample consisted of PBMCs. The receptors shown here come from a woman in her 30s in good health and CMV-seronegative.

The chain couples TRBV11-2 to TRBJ1-6, with D uncertain. Per germline, CDR1 SGHAT and CDR2 FQNNGV. Trimming took 5 bases from V and 0 from J, leaving 11 bases between them. The CDR3 has 16 amino acids. The CDR3 here is CASSPGGSSYNSPLHF. The CDR3 DNA sequence: TGTGCCAGCAGCCCGGGAGGGAGCTCCTATAATTCACCCCTCCACTTT.

The V and J genes are TRBV12-5 and TRBJ2-7; weak D call: TRBD1 (5 bases). The CDR3 extends over 13 amino acids. Germline V lookup: CDR1 LGHNT, CDR2 FRNRAP. Trimming pared 7 bases from V and 4 bases from J, leaving 14 bases between. Here the CDR3 DNA reads TGTGCTAGTGTCTCGACAGCTACGTACGAGCAGTACTTC. It yields the protein CASVSTATYEQYF.

The J gene is TRBJ2-3, the V gene TRBV7-2; perhaps TRBD2 as D (7 bases). Germline assignment: CDR1 SGHTA and CDR2 FQGNSA. The CDR3 has 14 amino acids. Deletions cut 5 bases from V and 7 bases from J, with 16 bases between. CDR3 nucleotide sequence: TGTGCCAGCAGCCCCTTGCGGGGGCCGAATACGCAGTATTTT. Translating gives CASSPLRGPNTQYF.

The chain employs TRBV2 and TRBJ2-5; 8 bases line up with TRBD1. CDR1 SNHLY and CDR2 FYNNEI come from the germline V gene. V shed 4 bases, J shed 1 base, and the junction held 5 bases outside the gene matches. CDR3 length: 15 residues. The CDR3 DNA sequence: TGTGCCAGCAGTGTGGGACAGGCGATCCAAGAGACCCAGTACTTC. Residues: CASSVGQAIQETQYF.

The genes are TRBV27 and TRBJ2-1, with D maybe TRBD2 (6 bases). V was pared by 5 bases and J by 3 bases, with 17 bases between. This CDR3 has 16 amino acids. The V gene's germline CDR1 is MNHEY and CDR2 SMNVEV (reference sequence). For the CDR3, the DNA is TGTGCCAGCAGTCCCCGGCGGAGGGCTTACTACAATGAGCAGTTCTTC. Amino acids: CASSPRRRAYYNEQFF.

The V call is TRBV7-2, the J call TRBJ2-1, with 11 nucleotides matching TRBD2. Germline values: CDR1 SGHTA, CDR2 FQGNSA. The CDR3 spans 13 residues. With V trimmed by 4 bases and J by 13 bases, 6 bases remained unmatched. The CDR3 loop reads CASSSSSGRNQFF. DNA for the CDR3: TGTGCCAGCAGCTCGTCTAGCGGGAGGAATCAGTTCTTC.

This clone appeared a few times. The chain recombines TRBV7-9 with TRBJ2-7, with TRBD2 matching over 7 bases. The germline CDR1 and CDR2 sequences are SEHNR and FQNEAQ (reference sequence). There are 14 residues in the CDR3. Trimming at V came to 8 bases and at J to 2 bases, leaving 9 bases not matched to a gene. CDR3 residues: CASSPGLPAYEQYF. CDR3 DNA sequence: TGTGCCAGCTCCCCGGGACTACCCGCCTACGAGCAGTACTTC.

This clone came up once. The V call is TRBV28, the J call TRBJ1-2, with D unresolved. The CDR3 is 15 residues long. V lost 2 bases and J 5 bases, leaving 15 bases between the germline ends. In germline, CDR1 is MDHEN, CDR2 SYDVKM. DNA of the CDR3: TGTGCCAGCAGTTTAGGGCAGCAAAGGCTTTATGGCTACACCTTC. Translated: CASSLGQQRLYGYTF.

The V and J genes are TRBV19 and TRBJ2-1, with 10 bases aligning to TRBD2. Germline V gives CDR1 LNHDA, CDR2 SQIVND (reference sequence). With V trimmed by 1 base and J by 7 bases, 1 base remained unmatched. This CDR3 contains 14 residues. DNA for the CDR3: TGTGCCAGTAGTATAGGACTAGCGGGTAATGAGCAGTTCTTC. Translation gives CASSIGLAGNEQFF.

This clone has more than one count but fewer than ten. The CDR3 nucleotides read TGTGCCAGCAGCCCACCTTCGGTCCTGAACACTGAAGCTTTCTTT. This translates into CASSPPSVLNTEAFF. The chain carries TRBV11-2 and TRBJ1-1; D unresolved. Trimming took 5 bases from V and 0 from J, leaving 13 bases between them. The germline gives CDR1 SGHAT, CDR2 FQNNGV. This CDR3 has 15 residues.

A single count supports this clone. The chain links TRBV28 to TRBJ2-4; 7 nucleotides agree with TRBD2. Trimming at V came to 11 bases and at J to 8 bases, leaving 12 bases not matched to a gene. There are 13 residues in the CDR3. Germline assignment: CDR1 MDHEN and CDR2 SYDVKM. CDR3 in DNA: TGTGCCGCTATAGGGACTACCTCGGACATTCAGTACTTC. It specifies CAAIGTTSDIQYF.

This sequence joins TRBV9 and TRBJ1-5, with a tentative D call TRBD1 (5 bases). The germline CDR1 and CDR2 sequences are SGDLS and YYNGEE. The CDR3 runs to 13 residues. V lost 4 bases and J 11 bases, leaving 16 bases between the germline ends. CDR3 in amino acids: CASSTSVGGAQHF. The CDR3 DNA reads as TGTGCCAGCAGCACCTCCGTCGGGGGAGCCCAGCATTTT.

The CDR3 nucleotides are TGTGCCACCAGCAGAGTTGTTAGCGGGAGAGGGCAAGAGACCCAGTACTTC. It encodes CATSRVVSGRGQETQYF. The rearrangement joins TRBV15 to TRBJ2-5, with 9 bases that match TRBD2. The J segment lost 2 bases and the V segment lost 1 base, leaving 8 bases of the junction unmatched. There are 17 residues in the CDR3. Looked up from germline, CDR1 is LNHNV and CDR2 is YYDKDF (reference sequence). The full variable domain, rest sourced from reference TRBV15 and TRBJ2-5, is DAMVIQNPRYQVTQFGKPVTLSCSQTLNHNVMYWYQQKSSQAPKLLFHYYDKDFNNEADTPDNFQSRRPNTSFCFLDIRSPGLGDTAMYLCATSRVVSGRGQETQYFGPGTRLLVL.

CDR3 in DNA: TGCGCCAGCAGCCAAGGAGCCCTCTCCACAGATACGCAGTATTTT. Amino acid sequence: CASSQGALSTDTQYF. The chain uses TRBV4-3 and TRBJ2-3; D not resolved. CDR3 length: 15 amino acids. The ends were cut back, 1 base at V and 2 bases at J, with 10 bases in the middle. Germline CDR1 reads LGHNA; CDR2 reads YSLEER.

The CDR3 coding sequence is TGTGCCAGCAGCTCCGGGACTAGCGAGAGCACAGATACGCAGTATTTT. Translation: CASSSGTSESTDTQYF. The J gene is TRBJ2-3, the V gene TRBV11-2, with 10 bases aligning to TRBD2. V lost 4 bases to trimming and J lost 0 bases; unmatched junction nucleotides: 4. Germline V gene data show CDR1 as SGHAT and CDR2 as FQNNGV. The CDR3 contains 16 residues.

J is TRBJ1-1 and V is TRBV18, with 7 bases aligning to TRBD1. J lost 3 bases, V lost 5 bases, and 12 bases had no gene match. The germline V gene has CDR1 KGHSH and CDR2 LQKENI. The CDR3 contains 16 residues. CDR3 region: CASSTNLQGKDTEAFF. DNA of the CDR3: TGTGCCAGCTCAACAAACTTACAGGGGAAGGACACTGAAGCTTTCTTT.

The chain uses TRBV2 and TRBJ2-7; TRBD2 aligns across 9 bases. Germline V gene data show CDR1 as SNHLY and CDR2 as FYNNEI. This CDR3 spans 15 amino acids. With 8 bases clipped from V and 3 bases from J, the junction kept 11 bases outside the gene matches. CDR3 residues: CASQEVAGAHYEQYF. Written as DNA, the CDR3 is TGTGCCAGCCAAGAAGTAGCGGGGGCCCACTACGAGCAGTACTTC.

In nucleotides, the CDR3 is TGTGCCAGCAGCCAGGGGCCAGGAGATACGCAGTATTTT. Translation: CASSQGPGDTQYF. The V and J genes are TRBV9 and TRBJ2-3; D is possibly TRBD1 (6 bases). CDR3 length: 13 residues. CDR1 SGDLS and CDR2 YYNGEE come from the germline V gene. Trimming removed 4 bases at V and 5 bases at J, with 11 bases between. Based on the CDR3 plus reference TRBV9 and TRBJ2-3, the full variable domain is DSGVTQTPKHLITATGQRVTLRCSPRSGDLSVYWYQQSLDQGLQFLIQYYNGEERAKGNILERFSAQQFPDLHSELNLSSLELGDSALYFCASSQGPGDTQYFGPGTRLTVL.

V and J are TRBV4-2 and TRBJ2-1, with D possibly being TRBD2 (5 bases). Germline lookup yields CDR1 LGHNA and CDR2 YNFKEQ. The CDR3 has 14 amino acids. Trimming removed 2 bases at V and 10 bases at J, with 15 bases between. The CDR3 protein is CASSQRGSAAEQFF. CDR3 sequence (DNA): TGTGCCAGCAGCCAAAGAGGGAGCGCAGCGGAGCAGTTCTTC.

The chain joins TRBV6-1 to TRBJ1-1; D might be TRBD1 (6 bases). CDR1 MNHNS and CDR2 SASEGT come from the germline V gene. Trimming removed 4 bases from V and 8 bases from J, with 14 bases in between. The CDR3 is 13 amino acids. Here the CDR3 DNA reads TGTGCCAGCAGTGTAGAGACCGGGACAGAAGCTTTCTTT. Translated, it gives CASSVETGTEAFF.

The V and J genes are TRBV4-1 and TRBJ1-6; D is unclear. Trimming removed 1 base at V and 6 bases at J, with 7 bases between. This CDR3 spans 14 amino acids. From germline, CDR1 is MGHRA and CDR2 YSYEKL. The CDR3 DNA reads as TGCGCCAGCAGCCAAGTTTGGAGTAATTCACCCCTCCACTTT. Translated: CASSQVWSNSPLHF.

The chain is built from TRBV14 and TRBJ2-1; no clear D gene. Per germline, CDR1 SGHDN and CDR2 FVKESK. There are 13 residues in the CDR3. The V end lost 4 bases, the J end lost 3 bases, and 7 bases lay between the germline ends. This CDR3 is CASSPQRYNEQFF. The CDR3 nucleotides read TGTGCCAGCAGCCCGCAGCGCTACAATGAGCAGTTCTTC.

Worth noting for this clone: Additional DNA sequences in this sample encode the identical CDR3. The V gene is TRBV5-1, the J gene TRBJ2-2; TRBD1 is a possible D gene (5 bases). Trimming pared 1 base from V and 8 bases from J, leaving 12 bases between. This CDR3 has 14 amino acids. CDR1 is SGHRS, CDR2 YFSETQ, per germline. The CDR3 sequence: CASSLTGRAGELFF. The DNA of the CDR3 is TGCGCCAGCAGCTTGACGGGCAGGGCGGGGGAGCTGTTTTTT.

The rearrangement joins TRBV5-1 to TRBJ2-7; 10 bases are shared with TRBD1. This CDR3 is 15 amino acids long. The V segment lost 3 bases and the J segment 5 bases; nucleotides outside the gene matches: 8. CDR1 is SGHRS and CDR2 is YFSETQ in the germline V gene. CDR3 nucleotides: TGCGCCAGCAGCTCTCAAGGGACAGGGGTGAACGAGCAGTACTTC. As protein: CASSSQGTGVNEQYF.

The chain uses TRBV7-9 and TRBJ1-2; 12 nucleotides agree with TRBD1. This CDR3 has 14 amino acids. V trimming: 5 bases; J trimming: 7 bases; junction bases outside the gene matches: 5. Germline lookup yields CDR1 SEHNR and CDR2 FQNEAQ (reference sequence). CDR3 bases: TGTGCCAGCAGCCAGGGACAGGGGGCGAGTGGCTACACCTTC. This translates into CASSQGQGASGYTF.

This rearrangement joins TRBV5-1 to TRBJ2-7, with TRBD1 as a possible D gene (6 bases). V lost 2 bases and J lost 12, with 15 bases in between. The CDR3 covers 12 residues. Germline V gene data show CDR1 as SGHRS and CDR2 as YFSETQ. CDR3 nucleotide sequence: TGCGCCAGCAGCTTTGATGAGGGGGACCCGTACTTC. Encoded protein: CASSFDEGDPYF.

The chain couples TRBV2 to TRBJ2-4, with TRBD2 as a possible D gene (6 bases). Deletions cut 7 bases from V and 6 bases from J, with 16 bases between. CDR1 is SNHLY, CDR2 FYNNEI, per germline. This CDR3 contains 14 residues. CDR3 loop: CASNTNGRGNIQYF. In DNA form, the CDR3 reads TGTGCCAGCAACACAAATGGGCGGGGAAACATTCAGTACTTC.

The chain has TRBV6-1 and TRBJ2-3, with TRBD1 matching 11 bases. After removal of 8 bases from V and 2 bases from J, the junction contained 3 bases not matched to a gene. The CDR3 length is 14 residues. CDR1 MNHNS and CDR2 SASEGT come from the germline V gene. CDR3 loop: CASGGQGDTDTQYF. CDR3 DNA sequence: TGTGCCAGCGGGGGACAGGGGGACACAGATACGCAGTATTTT.

Details on this clone: At one boundary the junction diverges from the germline segment, which might be a read error. The V and J genes are TRBV19 and TRBJ2-1; TRBD2 is a possible D gene (7 bases). The CDR3 runs 21 residues. Germline V gene data show CDR1 as LNHDA and CDR2 as SQIVND (reference sequence). The CDR3 protein is CASSPRGGFLDYEDSHNEQFF. The CDR3 DNA reads TGTGCCAGTAGCCCCAGGGGAGGGTTTTTGGATTACGAAGACTCCCACAATGAGCAGTTCTTC. Combining the CDR3 with reference TRBV19 and TRBJ2-1 gives the whole variable domain DGGITQSPKYLFRKEGQNVTLSCEQNLNHDAMYWYRQDPGQGLRLIYYSQIVNDFQKGDIAEGYSVSREKKESFPLTVTSAQKNPTAFYLCASSPRGGFLDYEDSHNEQFFGPGTRLTVL.

This chain connects TRBV10-3 to TRBJ1-1; 12 positions match TRBD1. CDR3 length: 14 residues. Germline CDR1 and CDR2: ENHRY and SYGVKD. Trimming cost V 9 bases and J 6 bases; bases outside gene matches: 8. The CDR3 DNA reads TGTGCCATGGGACAGGGGGCTGAGGAGTCTGAAGCTTTCTTT. Residues: CAMGQGAEESEAFF.